The rows below give T cell receptor beta chains drawn from one sample of a study of CD8 T cells in Susac syndrome. Via MiXCR, TCRdb re-called the immunoSEQ multiplex PCR reads, giving one row per CDR3 protein. The data show some 180,000 distinct CDR3 sequences, over 75% seen once. The sequenced sample consisted of CD4+ T cells from PBMCs. The receptor source for this set is a human donor with Susac syndrome. Both conserved end residues are part of each CDR3. The order of the fields is D gene, clone size, J gene, V gene, CDR3 protein, CDR3 DNA. D genes are given only for firm matches. Not all rows give a size; the values are once, few, many and, for expanded clones, a class.

D gene: TRBD1
clone size: once
J gene: TRBJ2-5
V gene: TRBV20-1
CDR3 protein: CSARQGQGETQYF
CDR3 DNA: TGCAGTGCGAGACAGGGTCAGGGTGAGACCCAGTACTTC

D gene: TRBD2
clone size: -
J gene: TRBJ2-5
V gene: TRBV5-1
CDR3 protein: CASSGGGIGETQYF
CDR3 DNA: TGCGCCAGCAGCGGCGGGGGGATTGGAGAGACCCAGTACTTC

D gene: TRBD2
clone size: -
J gene: TRBJ2-3
V gene: TRBV5-1
CDR3 protein: CASNGLAGGSDTQYF
CDR3 DNA: TGCGCCAGTAACGGACTAGCGGGGGGCTCAGATACGCAGTATTTT

D gene: -
clone size: once
J gene: TRBJ1-1
V gene: TRBV20-1
CDR3 protein: CSANLRVYGYTEAFF
CDR3 DNA: TGCAGTGCTAATTTGAGGGTATACGGGTACACTGAAGCTTTCTTT

D gene: -
clone size: -
J gene: TRBJ1-6
V gene: TRBV5-5
CDR3 protein: CASSSPTGDSPLHF
CDR3 DNA: TGTGCCAGCAGCTCCCCCACCGGAGACTCACCCCTCCACTTT

D gene: -
clone size: once
J gene: TRBJ2-3
V gene: TRBV20-1
CDR3 protein: CSARQGGSGTDTQYF
CDR3 DNA: TGCAGTGCTAGACAGGGCGGTTCAGGCACAGATACGCAGTATTTT

D gene: -
clone size: -
J gene: TRBJ1-4
V gene: TRBV20-1
CDR3 protein: CSARREKLFF
CDR3 DNA: TGCAGTGCTAGACGTGAAAAACTGTTTTTT

D gene: -
clone size: -
J gene: TRBJ1-6
V gene: TRBV6-5
CDR3 protein: CASSYGPGGNSPLHF
CDR3 DNA: TGTGCCAGCAGTTACGGTCCGGGAGGGAATTCACCCCTCCACTTT

D gene: -
clone size: -
J gene: TRBJ2-2
V gene: TRBV19
CDR3 protein: CASSMPRTDNTGELFF
CDR3 DNA: TGTGCCAGTAGTATGCCTAGAACCGACAACACCGGGGAGCTGTTTTTT

D gene: TRBD1
clone size: -
J gene: TRBJ1-2
V gene: TRBV29-1
CDR3 protein: CSVEWDRVKRNYGYTF
CDR3 DNA: TGCAGCGTTGAATGGGACAGGGTGAAGCGGAACTATGGCTACACCTTC

D gene: TRBD1
clone size: -
J gene: TRBJ1-6
V gene: TRBV5-4
CDR3 protein: CASSSRTGLSPLHF
CDR3 DNA: TGTGCCAGCAGCAGCCGGACAGGACTTTCACCCCTCCACTTT

D gene: TRBD2
clone size: -
J gene: TRBJ2-5
V gene: TRBV20-1
CDR3 protein: CSASSGGTLQETQYF
CDR3 DNA: TGCAGTGCTTCGAGCGGGGGGACCCTCCAAGAGACCCAGTACTTC

D gene: -
clone size: -
J gene: TRBJ1-5
V gene: TRBV29-1
CDR3 protein: CSVKRDSNQPQHF
CDR3 DNA: TGCAGCGTCAAACGGGACTCCAATCAGCCCCAGCATTTT

D gene: -
clone size: -
J gene: TRBJ2-1
V gene: TRBV2
CDR3 protein: CASSELGFRNNEQFF
CDR3 DNA: TGTGCCAGCAGTGAACTGGGCTTTAGGAACAATGAGCAGTTCTTC

D gene: TRBD2
clone size: -
J gene: TRBJ2-7
V gene: TRBV19
CDR3 protein: CASSIRTRYEQYF
CDR3 DNA: TGTGCCAGTAGTATCCGGACTAGATACGAGCAGTACTTC

D gene: TRBD1
clone size: -
J gene: TRBJ2-7
V gene: TRBV12-3/TRBV12-4
CDR3 protein: CASSLLGQGHEQYF
CDR3 DNA: TGTGCCAGCAGTTTATTGGGACAGGGCCACGAGCAGTACTTC

D gene: TRBD2
clone size: -
J gene: TRBJ2-7
V gene: TRBV6-1
CDR3 protein: CASSEARGEGGTYEQYF
CDR3 DNA: TGTGCCAGCAGTGAAGCGCGGGGGGAAGGGGGAACCTACGAGCAGTACTTC

D gene: -
clone size: once
J gene: TRBJ2-7
V gene: TRBV20-1
CDR3 protein: CSARDPRGGLEQYF
CDR3 DNA: TGCAGTGCTAGAGATCCCAGGGGAGGGCTCGAGCAGTACTTC

D gene: -
clone size: -
J gene: TRBJ2-4
V gene: TRBV29-1
CDR3 protein: CSVEDRLAKNIQYF
CDR3 DNA: TGCAGCGTTGAAGACAGGCTGGCCAAAAACATTCAGTACTTC

D gene: -
clone size: -
J gene: TRBJ2-6
V gene: TRBV5-4
CDR3 protein: CASSLGGASSGANVLTF
CDR3 DNA: TGTGCCAGCAGCTTGGGGGGGGCCTCCTCTGGGGCCAACGTCCTGACTTTC

D gene: TRBD2
clone size: -
J gene: TRBJ2-7
V gene: TRBV27
CDR3 protein: CASSIGLAEFYEQYF
CDR3 DNA: TGTGCCAGCAGTATCGGACTAGCGGAATTCTACGAGCAGTACTTC

D gene: -
clone size: -
J gene: TRBJ1-3
V gene: TRBV6-5
CDR3 protein: CASRIPSGNTIYF
CDR3 DNA: TGTGCCAGCAGGATACCCTCTGGAAACACCATATATTTT

D gene: -
clone size: -
J gene: TRBJ1-1
V gene: TRBV18
CDR3 protein: CASSPPNPMNTEAFF
CDR3 DNA: TGTGCCAGCTCACCCCCCAACCCCATGAACACTGAAGCTTTCTTT

D gene: -
clone size: -
J gene: TRBJ1-1
V gene: TRBV11-2
CDR3 protein: CASSLELGGAFF
CDR3 DNA: TGTGCCAGCAGCTTAGAATTAGGAGGGGCTTTCTTT

D gene: -
clone size: -
J gene: TRBJ2-4
V gene: TRBV20-1
CDR3 protein: CSGEGGAKNIQYF
CDR3 DNA: TGCAGTGGTGAAGGTGGTGCAAAAAACATTCAGTACTTC

D gene: TRBD2
clone size: -
J gene: TRBJ2-1
V gene: TRBV9
CDR3 protein: CASSGRTSGKNEQFF
CDR3 DNA: TGTGCCAGCAGCGGCAGGACTAGCGGGAAAAATGAGCAGTTCTTC

D gene: TRBD2
clone size: -
J gene: TRBJ2-3
V gene: TRBV2
CDR3 protein: CASSEGGGRSTDTQYF
CDR3 DNA: TGTGCCAGCAGTGAAGGCGGGGGACGGAGCACAGATACGCAGTATTTT

D gene: -
clone size: -
J gene: TRBJ1-1
V gene: TRBV2
CDR3 protein: CASSGVGNTEAFF
CDR3 DNA: TGTGCCAGCAGTGGGGTCGGGAACACTGAAGCTTTCTTT

D gene: TRBD2
clone size: -
J gene: TRBJ2-1
V gene: TRBV10-3
CDR3 protein: CAISDSGTSRNEQFF
CDR3 DNA: TGTGCCATCAGTGATTCCGGGACTAGCAGAAATGAGCAGTTCTTC

D gene: -
clone size: -
J gene: TRBJ2-5
V gene: TRBV7-3
CDR3 protein: CASSLNGGIQETQYF
CDR3 DNA: TGTGCCAGCAGCTTAAATGGCGGGATACAAGAGACCCAGTACTTC

D gene: -
clone size: -
J gene: TRBJ2-7
V gene: TRBV5-1
CDR3 protein: CASSQDSYYEQYF
CDR3 DNA: TGCGCCAGCAGCCAGGACAGTTACTACGAGCAGTACTTC

D gene: TRBD2
clone size: once
J gene: TRBJ2-1
V gene: TRBV25-1
CDR3 protein: CASSESPSGGGNNEQFF
CDR3 DNA: TGTGCCAGCAGTGAATCCCCTAGCGGGGGGGGGAACAATGAGCAGTTCTTC

D gene: TRBD1
clone size: once
J gene: TRBJ2-3
V gene: TRBV11-2
CDR3 protein: CASSTYRGKISDTQYF
CDR3 DNA: TGTGCCAGCAGCACGTACAGGGGGAAAATCTCAGATACGCAGTATTTT

D gene: TRBD1
clone size: few
J gene: TRBJ2-7
V gene: TRBV5-1
CDR3 protein: CASSGDRGDYEQYF
CDR3 DNA: TGCGCCAGCAGCGGGGACAGGGGGGACTACGAGCAGTACTTC

D gene: -
clone size: -
J gene: TRBJ2-1
V gene: TRBV4-2
CDR3 protein: CASSQEAYNYNEQFF
CDR3 DNA: TGTGCCAGCAGCCAAGAAGCGTACAACTACAATGAGCAGTTCTTC

D gene: TRBD2
clone size: -
J gene: TRBJ2-7
V gene: TRBV11-1
CDR3 protein: CASSFGSGQGGLAGGREQYF
CDR3 DNA: TGTGCCAGCAGCTTCGGATCGGGACAGGGAGGACTAGCGGGAGGTAGGGAGCAGTACTTC

D gene: -
clone size: -
J gene: TRBJ1-1
V gene: TRBV28
CDR3 protein: CASTTAHYTEAFF
CDR3 DNA: TGTGCCAGCACTACAGCCCATTACACTGAAGCTTTCTTT

D gene: TRBD1
clone size: -
J gene: TRBJ1-1
V gene: TRBV20-1
CDR3 protein: CSASLGQINTEAFF
CDR3 DNA: TGCAGTGCCTCGCTGGGACAGATAAACACTGAAGCTTTCTTT

D gene: -
clone size: -
J gene: TRBJ2-7
V gene: TRBV20-1
CDR3 protein: CSVRNSGTIFDEQYF
CDR3 DNA: TGCAGTGTTAGAAACTCCGGGACAATTTTCGACGAGCAGTACTTC

D gene: -
clone size: -
J gene: TRBJ1-2
V gene: TRBV2
CDR3 protein: CASSEARGADGYTF
CDR3 DNA: TGTGCCAGCAGTGAAGCGCGGGGGGCGGATGGCTACACCTTC

D gene: -
clone size: -
J gene: TRBJ1-2
V gene: TRBV21-1
CDR3 protein: CASSTAPGQLYGYTF
CDR3 DNA: TGTGCCAGCAGCACAGCCCCGGGACAGCTCTATGGCTACACCTTC

D gene: -
clone size: -
J gene: TRBJ1-1
V gene: TRBV9
CDR3 protein: CASSVGRMNTEAFF
CDR3 DNA: TGTGCCAGCAGCGTTGGTAGGATGAACACTGAAGCTTTCTTT

D gene: -
clone size: -
J gene: TRBJ2-3
V gene: TRBV20-1
CDR3 protein: CSAYTTIGQYF
CDR3 DNA: TGCAGTGCATACACAACCATCGGGCAGTATTTT

D gene: -
clone size: -
J gene: TRBJ1-5
V gene: TRBV4-1
CDR3 protein: CASSQGGYATGQPQHF
CDR3 DNA: TGCGCCAGCAGCCAAGGTGGATACGCGACGGGTCAGCCCCAGCATTTT

D gene: -
clone size: -
J gene: TRBJ2-7
V gene: TRBV3-1
CDR3 protein: CASSHLRAYEQYF
CDR3 DNA: TGTGCCAGCAGCCATTTGAGAGCCTACGAGCAGTACTTC

D gene: -
clone size: -
J gene: TRBJ2-7
V gene: TRBV6-5
CDR3 protein: CASMSAYEQYF
CDR3 DNA: TGTGCCAGCATGTCAGCCTACGAGCAGTACTTC

D gene: -
clone size: -
J gene: TRBJ2-3
V gene: TRBV20-1
CDR3 protein: CSARLLRRGRTDTQYF
CDR3 DNA: TGCAGTGCTAGACTCCTCCGGAGGGGTCGGACAGATACGCAGTATTTT

D gene: TRBD2
clone size: -
J gene: TRBJ2-3
V gene: TRBV12-3/TRBV12-4
CDR3 protein: CASSTTSGPDTQYF
CDR3 DNA: TGTGCCAGCAGCACGACTAGCGGACCTGATACGCAGTATTTT

D gene: -
clone size: -
J gene: TRBJ2-5
V gene: TRBV2
CDR3 protein: CASSDGRGQETQYF
CDR3 DNA: TGTGCCAGCAGTGACGGAAGGGGACAAGAGACCCAGTACTTC

D gene: -
clone size: -
J gene: TRBJ2-1
V gene: TRBV28
CDR3 protein: CASTSAYNEQFF
CDR3 DNA: TGTGCCAGCACTAGCGCTTACAATGAGCAGTTCTTC

D gene: -
clone size: -
J gene: TRBJ2-7
V gene: TRBV30
CDR3 protein: CAWRPSFGGYEQYF
CDR3 DNA: TGTGCCTGGAGACCCTCGTTCGGGGGCTACGAGCAGTACTTC

D gene: TRBD2
clone size: -
J gene: TRBJ2-7
V gene: TRBV3-1
CDR3 protein: CASSPPRVAGGEQYF
CDR3 DNA: TGTGCCAGCAGCCCACCGAGGGTAGCGGGAGGCGAGCAGTACTTC

D gene: TRBD1
clone size: few
J gene: TRBJ2-7
V gene: TRBV6-5
CDR3 protein: CASTGGYEQYF
CDR3 DNA: TGTGCCAGTACAGGGGGCTACGAGCAGTACTTC

D gene: -
clone size: once
J gene: TRBJ1-6
V gene: TRBV2
CDR3 protein: CASSVTDRNNSPLHF
CDR3 DNA: TGTGCCAGCAGTGTTACAGACAGAAATAATTCACCCCTCCACTTT